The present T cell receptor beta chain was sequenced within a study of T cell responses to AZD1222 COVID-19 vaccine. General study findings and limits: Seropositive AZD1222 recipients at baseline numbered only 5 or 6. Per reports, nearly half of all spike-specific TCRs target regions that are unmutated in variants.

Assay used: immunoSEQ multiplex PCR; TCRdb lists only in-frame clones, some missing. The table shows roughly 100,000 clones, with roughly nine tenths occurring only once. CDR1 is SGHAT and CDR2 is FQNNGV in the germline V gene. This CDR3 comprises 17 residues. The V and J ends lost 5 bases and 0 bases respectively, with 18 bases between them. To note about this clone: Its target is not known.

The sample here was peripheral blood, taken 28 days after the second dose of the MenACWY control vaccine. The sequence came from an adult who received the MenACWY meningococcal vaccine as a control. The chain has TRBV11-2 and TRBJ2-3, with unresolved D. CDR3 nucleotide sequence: TGTGCCAGCAGCGGGGTCCTAGACTCTACTAGCACAGATACGCAGTATTTT. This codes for CASSGVLDSTSTDTQYF.